Included here is one TCR beta chain sequence, with context. V trimming: 5 bases; J trimming: 6 bases; junction bases outside the gene matches: 10. Germline CDR1 is MNHEY and CDR2 is SVGAGI. CDR3 length: 14 amino acids. Sequenced by immunoSEQ multiplex PCR; TCRdb stores in-frame clones only, minus some. Among 25,000 to 35,000 clones listed, around 90% were seen once. This sample is part of a study of PD-1 and CTLA-4 blockade in melanoma. This chain links TRBV6-5 with TRBJ2-7, with 7 nucleotides matching TRBD1. Specimen: CD8+ T cells from peripheral blood, collected before anti-PD-1 treatment. The TCR was taken from a human donor with melanoma. This chain's CDR3 is CASSLGTVDREQYF. CDR3 sequence (DNA): TGTGCCAGCAGTCTCGGGACAGTCGATCGCGAGCAGTACTTC.